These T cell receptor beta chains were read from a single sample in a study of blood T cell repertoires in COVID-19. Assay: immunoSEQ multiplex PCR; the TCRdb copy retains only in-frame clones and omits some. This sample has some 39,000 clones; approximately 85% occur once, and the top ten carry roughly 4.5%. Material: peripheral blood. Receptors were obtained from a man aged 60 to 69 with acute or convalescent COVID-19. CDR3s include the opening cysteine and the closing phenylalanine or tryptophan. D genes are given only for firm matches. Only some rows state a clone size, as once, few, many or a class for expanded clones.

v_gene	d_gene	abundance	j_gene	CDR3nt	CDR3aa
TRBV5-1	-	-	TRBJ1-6	TGCGCCAGCAGCCCTGGAGGCCAATCACCCCTCCACTTT	CASSPGGQSPLHF
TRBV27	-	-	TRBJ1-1	TGTGCCAGCAGTTTTTACAGAAACACTGAAGCTTTCTTT	CASSFYRNTEAFF
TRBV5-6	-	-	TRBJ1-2	TGTGCCAGCAGCGGAGAGGGTTGGGGTGGCTACACCTTC	CASSGEGWGGYTF
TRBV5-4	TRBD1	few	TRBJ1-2	TGTGCCAGCAGCCCATCTTTAGGACAGGGGCTCGGGGTCTATGGCTACACCTTC	CASSPSLGQGLGVYGYTF
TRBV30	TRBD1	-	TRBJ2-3	TGTGCCTGGAGCGGACAGGGGTCCGGGGCGCAGTATTTT	CAWSGQGSGAQYF
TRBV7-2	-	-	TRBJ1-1	TGTGCCAGCAGCTTAGTTTCAGGGAACACTGAAGCTTTCTTT	CASSLVSGNTEAFF
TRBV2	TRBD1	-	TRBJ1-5	TGTGCCAGCAGGATGGGACAGGGCCAGCCCCAGCATTTT	CASRMGQGQPQHF
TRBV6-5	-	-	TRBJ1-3	TGTGCCAGCAGTTCCTCTTCGGAGGGCCCTGGAAACACCATATATTTT	CASSSSSEGPGNTIYF
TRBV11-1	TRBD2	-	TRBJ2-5	TGTGCCAGCAGCTATGAGGGCGGGAGGGGAGAGACCCAGTACTTC	CASSYEGGRGETQYF
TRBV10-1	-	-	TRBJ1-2	TGCGCCGGGCAGAAGGAGGACCGGGACTATGGCTACACCTTC	CAGQKEDRDYGYTF
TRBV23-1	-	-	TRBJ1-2	TGCGCCAGCAGTCACCCCAAACAGGGTACAATTAACTATGGCTACACCTTC	CASSHPKQGTINYGYTF
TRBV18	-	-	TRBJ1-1	TGTGCCAGCTCACTTAAGGAGGACACTGAAGCTTTCTTT	CASSLKEDTEAFF
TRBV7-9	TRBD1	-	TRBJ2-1	TGTGCCAGCAGCTTAGCTGGGACAGGGCTTGTGCCTGGTGAGCAGTTCTTC	CASSLAGTGLVPGEQFF
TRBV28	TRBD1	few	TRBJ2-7	TGTGCCAGCTCTACCAGGACAGGGACCTACGAGCAGTACTTC	CASSTRTGTYEQYF
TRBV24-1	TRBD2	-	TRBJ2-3	TGTGCCACCAGTACCACGAGGGAGGGAGATACGCAGTATTTT	CATSTTREGDTQYF
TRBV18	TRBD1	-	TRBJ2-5	TGTGCCAGCTCACCGTCGGGACAGGGCGAGACCCAGTACTTC	CASSPSGQGETQYF
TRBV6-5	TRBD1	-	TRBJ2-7	TGTGCCAGCAGCCCGACAGGGACGGATGGGGAGCAGTACTTC	CASSPTGTDGEQYF
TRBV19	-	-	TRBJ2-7	TGTGCCAGTAGGAGTTCATCGGGTCCCTACGAGCAGTACTTC	CASRSSSGPYEQYF
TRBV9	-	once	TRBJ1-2	TGTGCCAGCAGCGTAGATCAGGGGTATGGCTACACCTTC	CASSVDQGYGYTF
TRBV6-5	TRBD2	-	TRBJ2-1	TGTGCCAGCAGTTCAGTACTAGCGGGAACCGACAATGAGCAGTTCTTC	CASSSVLAGTDNEQFF
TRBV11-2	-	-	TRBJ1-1	TGTGCCAGCATAGATCAGAACACTGAAGCTTTCTTT	CASIDQNTEAFF
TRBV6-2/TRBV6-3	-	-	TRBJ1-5	TGTGCCAGCAGTTACTCCCCTGCCGGGACAAATCAGCCCCAGCATTTT	CASSYSPAGTNQPQHF
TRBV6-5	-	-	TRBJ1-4	TGTGCCAGCAGTCCGATTGTTCGAGCTAATGAAAAACTGTTTTTT	CASSPIVRANEKLFF
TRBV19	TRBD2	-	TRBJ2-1	TGTGCCAGTAGTAGGACTAGCGGGGGGGGTAATGAGCAGTTCTTC	CASSRTSGGGNEQFF